This T cell receptor (beta chain) originates from a study of shared clonotypes between healthy human individuals. General observations from the study: Generally, naive subsets (rather than memory subsets) showed larger estimated richness. Sharing across several donors was seen in around 5.1% of naive CD4 clonotypes.

The CDR3 is made up of 13 amino acids. V was clipped by 10 bases and J by 14 bases, with 24 bases between them. The germline V gene encodes CDR1 SEHNR and CDR2 FQNEAQ (reference sequence). In regard to this clone: What it binds is unknown.

Under the authors' procedure: From ImmunoSEQ came sequences covering only the junction and carrying no quality scores, so filtering differed. Some clones are missing from TCRdb's copy, which holds only in-frame ones; the method was immunoSEQ multiplex PCR. That table supplies the V and J calls and clone size; D and trimming were determined from the DNA. The sample yields about 230,000 clones, about 65% seen once. Both subsets, CD45RA+ naive and CD45RA-negative memory, were split from the CD4+ cells. Sequencing used memory CD4+ T cells sorted from blood. Subset here: CD45RA-negative fraction. The chain is built from TRBV7-9 and TRBJ2-1, with D perhaps matching TRBD1 (6 bases). The sequence was collected from a man younger than 45 in good health. CDR3 sequence reads: CANPPGHTHEKFF. The CDR3 nucleotides are TGTGCCAATCCCCCGGGACACACCCATGAAAAGTTCTTC.